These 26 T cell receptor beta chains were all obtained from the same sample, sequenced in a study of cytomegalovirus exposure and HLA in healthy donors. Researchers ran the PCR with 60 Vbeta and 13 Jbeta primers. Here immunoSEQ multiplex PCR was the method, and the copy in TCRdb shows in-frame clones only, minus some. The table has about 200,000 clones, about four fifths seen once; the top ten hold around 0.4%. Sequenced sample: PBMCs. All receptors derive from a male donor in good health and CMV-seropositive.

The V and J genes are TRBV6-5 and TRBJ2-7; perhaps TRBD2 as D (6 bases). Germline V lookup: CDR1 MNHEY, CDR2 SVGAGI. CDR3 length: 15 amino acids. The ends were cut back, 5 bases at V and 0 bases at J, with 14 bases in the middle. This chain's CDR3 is CASSPSGLSSYEQYF. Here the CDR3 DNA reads TGTGCCAGCAGTCCGAGCGGGTTGAGCTCCTACGAGCAGTACTTC.

The chain's CDR3 is CASSIDNRRVNEQYF. CDR3 nucleotide sequence: TGTGCCAGTAGTATAGATAACCGCAGGGTAAACGAGCAGTACTTC. J is TRBJ2-7 and V is TRBV19, with D maybe TRBD1 (5 bases). Trimming cost V 0 bases and J 5 bases, with 14 bases left between them. Germline loops: CDR1 LNHDA, CDR2 SQIVND (reference sequence). CDR3 size: 15 residues. Using reference TRBV19 and TRBJ2-7 for the parts outside the CDR3, the full variable domain is DGGITQSPKYLFRKEGQNVTLSCEQNLNHDAMYWYRQDPGQGLRLIYYSQIVNDFQKGDIAEGYSVSREKKESFPLTVTSAQKNPTAFYLCASSIDNRRVNEQYFGPGTRLTVT.

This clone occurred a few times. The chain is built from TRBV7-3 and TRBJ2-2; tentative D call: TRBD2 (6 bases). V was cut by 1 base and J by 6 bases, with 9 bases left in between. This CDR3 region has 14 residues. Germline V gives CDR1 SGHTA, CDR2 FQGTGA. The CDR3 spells CASSLISGAGELFF. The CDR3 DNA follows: TGTGCCAGCAGCTTAATTTCGGGGGCCGGGGAGCTGTTTTTT.

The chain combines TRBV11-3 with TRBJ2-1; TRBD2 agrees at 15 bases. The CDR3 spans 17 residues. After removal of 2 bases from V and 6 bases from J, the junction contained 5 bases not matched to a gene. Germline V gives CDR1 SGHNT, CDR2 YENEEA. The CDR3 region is CASSLTGTSGRFNEQFF. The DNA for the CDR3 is TGTGCCAGCAGCTTAACCGGGACTAGCGGGAGGTTCAATGAGCAGTTCTTC.

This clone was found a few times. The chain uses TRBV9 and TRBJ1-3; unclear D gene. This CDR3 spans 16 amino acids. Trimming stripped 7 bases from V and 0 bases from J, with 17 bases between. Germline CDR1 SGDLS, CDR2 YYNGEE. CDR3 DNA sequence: TGTGCCAGCTCTACGGGTAGCATAGGCTCTGGAAACACCATATATTTT. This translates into CASSTGSIGSGNTIYF.

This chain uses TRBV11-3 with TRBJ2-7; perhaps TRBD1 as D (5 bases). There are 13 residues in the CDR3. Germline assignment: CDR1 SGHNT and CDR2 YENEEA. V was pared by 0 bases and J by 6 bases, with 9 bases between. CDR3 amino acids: CASSLDQGSEQYF. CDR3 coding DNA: TGTGCCAGCAGCTTAGATCAGGGAAGCGAGCAGTACTTC.

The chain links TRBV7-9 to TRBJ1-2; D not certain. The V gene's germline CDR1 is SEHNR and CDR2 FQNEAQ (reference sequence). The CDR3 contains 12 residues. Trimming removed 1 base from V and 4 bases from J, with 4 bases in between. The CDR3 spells CASSLDSYGYTF. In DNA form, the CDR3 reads TGTGCCAGCAGCTTAGACAGCTATGGCTACACCTTC.

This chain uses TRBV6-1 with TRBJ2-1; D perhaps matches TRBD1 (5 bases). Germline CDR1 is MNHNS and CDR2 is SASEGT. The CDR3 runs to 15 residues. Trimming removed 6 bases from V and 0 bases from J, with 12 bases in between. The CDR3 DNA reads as TGTGCCAGCAGACCAGGGTCTGACTCCTACAATGAGCAGTTCTTC. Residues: CASRPGSDSYNEQFF.

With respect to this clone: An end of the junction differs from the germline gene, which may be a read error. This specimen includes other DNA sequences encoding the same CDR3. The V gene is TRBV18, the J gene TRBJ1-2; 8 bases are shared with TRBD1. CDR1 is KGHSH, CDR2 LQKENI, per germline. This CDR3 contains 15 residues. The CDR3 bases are TGTGCCAGCTCGCCACTGGACAGGGCTAACTATGGCTACACCTTC. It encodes CASSPLDRANYGYTF. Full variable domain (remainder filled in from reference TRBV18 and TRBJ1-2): NAGVMQNPRHLVRRRGQEARLRCSPMKGHSHVYWYRQLPEEGLKFMVYLQKENIIDESGMPKERFSAEFPKEGPSILRIQQVVRGDSAAYFCASSPLDRANYGYTFGSGTRLTVV.

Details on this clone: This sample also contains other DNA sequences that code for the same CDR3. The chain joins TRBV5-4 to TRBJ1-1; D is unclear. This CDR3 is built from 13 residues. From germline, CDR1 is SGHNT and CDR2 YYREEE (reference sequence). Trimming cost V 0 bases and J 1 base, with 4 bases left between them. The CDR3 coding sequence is TGTGCCAGCAGCTTGGACAGGAACACTGAAGCTTTCTTT. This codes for CASSLDRNTEAFF.

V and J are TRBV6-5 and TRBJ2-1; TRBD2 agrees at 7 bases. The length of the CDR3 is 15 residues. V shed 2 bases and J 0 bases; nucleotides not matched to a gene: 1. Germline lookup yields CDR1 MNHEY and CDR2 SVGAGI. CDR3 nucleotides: TGTGCCAGCAGTTACGGCGGGAGCTCCTACAATGAGCAGTTCTTC. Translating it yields CASSYGGSSYNEQFF.

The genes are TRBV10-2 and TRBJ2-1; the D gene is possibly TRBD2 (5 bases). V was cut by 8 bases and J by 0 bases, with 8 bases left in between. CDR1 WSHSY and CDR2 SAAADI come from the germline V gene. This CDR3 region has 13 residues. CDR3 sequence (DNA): TGCGCCAGCGCCCGGGACTCCTACAATGAGCAGTTCTTC. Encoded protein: CASARDSYNEQFF.

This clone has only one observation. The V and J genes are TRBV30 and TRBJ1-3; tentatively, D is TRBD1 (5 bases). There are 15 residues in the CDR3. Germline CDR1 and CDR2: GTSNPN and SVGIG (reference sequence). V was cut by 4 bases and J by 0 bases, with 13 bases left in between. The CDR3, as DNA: TGTGCCTGGAATCCGGGGGGACTCTCTGGAAACACCATATATTTT. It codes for CAWNPGGLSGNTIYF.

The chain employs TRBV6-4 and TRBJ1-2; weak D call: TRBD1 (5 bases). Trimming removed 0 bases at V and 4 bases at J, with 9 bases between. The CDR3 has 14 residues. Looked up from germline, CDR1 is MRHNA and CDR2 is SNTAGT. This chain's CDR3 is CASSDSGGGYGYTF. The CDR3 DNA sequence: TGTGCCAGCAGTGACTCCGGGGGAGGCTATGGCTACACCTTC.

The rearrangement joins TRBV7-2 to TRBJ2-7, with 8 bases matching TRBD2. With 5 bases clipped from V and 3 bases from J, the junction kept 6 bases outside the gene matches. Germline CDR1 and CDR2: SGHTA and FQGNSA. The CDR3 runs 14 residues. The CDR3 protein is CASSATSGNYEQYF. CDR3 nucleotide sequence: TGTGCCAGCAGCGCAACTAGCGGTAACTACGAGCAGTACTTC. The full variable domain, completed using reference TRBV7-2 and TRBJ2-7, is GAGVSQSPSNKVTEKGKDVELRCDPISGHTALYWYRQSLGQGLEFLIYFQGNSAPDKSGLPSDRFSAERTGGSVSTLTIQRTQQEDSAVYLCASSATSGNYEQYFGPGTRLTVT.

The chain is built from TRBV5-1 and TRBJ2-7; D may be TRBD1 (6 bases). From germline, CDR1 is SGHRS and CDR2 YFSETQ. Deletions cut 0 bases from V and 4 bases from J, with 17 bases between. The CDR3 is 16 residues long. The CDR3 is CASSLAYRALGYEQYF. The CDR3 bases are TGCGCCAGCAGCTTGGCATACAGGGCTCTCGGGTACGAGCAGTACTTC.

The CDR3 nucleotides are TGCGCCAGCAGTGGACAGTACATCTTCTCTGGAAACACCATATATTTT. Translating it yields CASSGQYIFSGNTIYF. The genes are TRBV10-1 and TRBJ1-3; D is possibly TRBD1 (5 bases). From germline, CDR1 is WNHNN and CDR2 SYGVQD (reference sequence). The length of the CDR3 is 16 residues. Deletions cut 4 bases from V and 0 bases from J, with 13 bases between.

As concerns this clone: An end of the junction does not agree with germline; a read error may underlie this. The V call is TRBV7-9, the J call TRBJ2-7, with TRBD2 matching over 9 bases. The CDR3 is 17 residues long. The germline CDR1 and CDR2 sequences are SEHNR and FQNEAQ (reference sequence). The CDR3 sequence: CSSSFPESGRHSYEQYF. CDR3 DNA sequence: TGTTCCAGCAGCTTCCCTGAAAGCGGGAGGCACTCCTACGAGCAGTACTTC.

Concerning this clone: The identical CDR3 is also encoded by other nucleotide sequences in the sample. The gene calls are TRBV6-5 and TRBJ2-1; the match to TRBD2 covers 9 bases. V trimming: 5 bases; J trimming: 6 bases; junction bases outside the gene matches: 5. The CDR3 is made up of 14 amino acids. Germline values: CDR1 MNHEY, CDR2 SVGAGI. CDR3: CASSRGAGGNEQFF. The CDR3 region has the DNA TGTGCCAGCAGTCGCGGAGCGGGAGGCAATGAGCAGTTCTTC.

The CDR3: CASTPWTTSEDTQYF. Here the CDR3 DNA reads TGTGCCAGCACCCCCTGGACAACTTCGGAAGATACGCAGTATTTT. The genes are TRBV5-6 and TRBJ2-3, with a weak D call TRBD1 (5 bases). Germline V gene lookup returns CDR1 SGHDT and CDR2 YYEEEE. Trimming took 6 bases from V and 5 from J, leaving 19 bases between them. This CDR3 is 15 amino acids long.

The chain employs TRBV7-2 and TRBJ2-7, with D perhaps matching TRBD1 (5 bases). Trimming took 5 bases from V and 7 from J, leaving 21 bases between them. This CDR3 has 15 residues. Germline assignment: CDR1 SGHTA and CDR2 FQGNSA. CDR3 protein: CASSDRLQESVEQYF. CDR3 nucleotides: TGTGCCAGCAGCGACCGGTTACAGGAGAGCGTTGAGCAGTACTTC.

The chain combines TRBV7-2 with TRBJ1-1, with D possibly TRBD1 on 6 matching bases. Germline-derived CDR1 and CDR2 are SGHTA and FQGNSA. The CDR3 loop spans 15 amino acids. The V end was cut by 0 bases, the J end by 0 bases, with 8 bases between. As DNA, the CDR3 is TGTGCCAGCAGCTTAGCCAGGGGAATGAACACTGAAGCTTTCTTT. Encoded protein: CASSLARGMNTEAFF.

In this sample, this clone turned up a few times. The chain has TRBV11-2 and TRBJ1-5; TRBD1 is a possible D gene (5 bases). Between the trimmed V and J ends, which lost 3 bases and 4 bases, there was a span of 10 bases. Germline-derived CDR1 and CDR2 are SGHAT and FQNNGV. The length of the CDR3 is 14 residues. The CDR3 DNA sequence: TGTGCCAGCAGCTTCGGAAAGGGGAATCAGCCCCAGCATTTT. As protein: CASSFGKGNQPQHF.

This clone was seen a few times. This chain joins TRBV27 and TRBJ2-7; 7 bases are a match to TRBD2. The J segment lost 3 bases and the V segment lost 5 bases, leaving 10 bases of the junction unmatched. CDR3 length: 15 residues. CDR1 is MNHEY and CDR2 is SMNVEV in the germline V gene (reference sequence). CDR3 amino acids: CASSITPGLSYEQYF. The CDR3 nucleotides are TGTGCCAGCAGTATAACCCCGGGACTAAGCTACGAGCAGTACTTC.

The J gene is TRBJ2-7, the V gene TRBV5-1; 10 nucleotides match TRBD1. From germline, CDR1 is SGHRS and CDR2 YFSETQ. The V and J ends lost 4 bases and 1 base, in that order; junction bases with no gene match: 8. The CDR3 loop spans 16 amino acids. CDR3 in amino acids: CASSPGTGVFSYEQYF. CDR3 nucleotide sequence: TGCGCCAGCAGCCCTGGGACAGGGGTCTTTTCCTACGAGCAGTACTTC.

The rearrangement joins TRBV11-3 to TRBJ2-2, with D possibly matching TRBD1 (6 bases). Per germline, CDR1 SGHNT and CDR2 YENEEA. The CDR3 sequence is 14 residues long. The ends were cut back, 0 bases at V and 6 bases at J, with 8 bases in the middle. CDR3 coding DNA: TGTGCCAGCAGCTTAGAGGGGGCGCCCGGGGAGCTGTTTTTT. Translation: CASSLEGAPGELFF.